This T cell receptor beta chain was captured in a study of cytomegalovirus exposure and HLA in healthy donors (dated by TCRdb to 2017 to 2019). About the investigation overall: An earlier analysis of roughly 500 of the donors reported about 250 Gb of sequence data and 100 million to 130 million unique TCR beta sequences from about 179 million T cells. An early release covering 550 to 700 HLA-typed donors comprised 300 to 350 gigabases of sequencing data and tens of millions of unique TCR sequences. Of the roughly 400 genotyped donors, 65% to 90% were placed in the genetic ancestry cluster associated with self-reported Caucasian donors. The aim of the study was to test whether cataloging public T cell receptors could identify signatures of past pathogen exposure. The T cell repertoires of roughly 660 subjects were profiled by immunosequencing and related to cytomegalovirus serostatus. Besides the first cohort of under 700 subjects, a separate validation cohort made up of roughly 120 different subjects was used. To predict cytomegalovirus infection status, the study combined high-throughput TCR immunosequencing, statistical association of individual TCRs with disease status, and machine learning. To study patterns of TCR occurrence, a later analysis re-analyzed previously published TCR beta repertoires from under 750 donors and added high-resolution HLA genotyping. In the later analysis, no new phenotypic data were used to find candidate immune exposures; instead, reliance was placed on TCR beta sequences and their occurrence across donors. In an earlier analysis of 587 of the donors, high-throughput TCR beta sequencing was used to judge whether each TCR beta V gene segment behaved as functional or pseudogenic. Donor age, sex, ethnicity and CMV serostatus were compiled together with the repertoire data. In a later genetic analysis, genome-wide SNP genotypes for about three fifths of the roughly 670 donors were used, and that subset was treated as a discovery cohort. Every repertoire in the discovery cohort had been generated on one and the same sequencing platform. Both class I and class II loci were covered by HLA typing, at four-digit resolution. Typing coverage differed by locus: A, B, C, DRB1 and DQB1 were typed in about 620-640 donors, DQA1 in roughly 500, DPA1 in roughly 590, and DPB1 in approximately 450. Because of strong linkage in the cohort, a few DR-DQ haplotypes were treated as single units for association and clustering. Among about 390 genotyped donors of the cohort, an average of around 240,000 unique TCR beta nucleotide sequences were sequenced per donor, around a sixth of them non-productive. Overall study outcomes, separate from this receptor: In this cohort, only TCR beta chains were sequenced, and detectable features were limited by the absence of alpha or paired-chain data. A further reported finding was that TCR beta sequences accurately predicted the HLA-A and HLA-B alleles for most subjects in the first cohort. A later analysis associated 16,951 TCR beta sequences with specific HLA alleles at a false discovery rate of 0.05. According to a later analysis, most CMV-associated TCR beta chains appeared to be HLA-restricted, and the HLA associations seemed to be driven largely by CMV exposure. The study gave a list of 150 to 200 TCR beta chains associated with cytomegalovirus. A cluster of highly shared sequence variants was judged likely to represent a technical artifact of the sequencing pipeline. The 87-base-pair reads could not distinguish some IMGT-functional V segments, including TRBV6-2 and TRBV6-3, so those segments were excluded. Strong co-occurrence of HLA alleles, especially DR and DQ, made assigning TCR associations to individual alleles difficult. According to a later analysis, TCR association rates differed among HLA loci, with DRB1 alleles showing the most associated TCRs and HLA-C alleles showing the fewest. An earlier analysis of some 560 of the donors showed that most TCR beta V segments appeared in productive rearrangements either about 87% or about 30% of the time, which broadly matched IMGT annotations. HLA typing was unavailable for some donors at each locus, so association tests used only the typed subset. A later genetic analysis reported fewer N-insertions in productive TCRs among donors in an Asian-associated ancestry cluster than the approximately 670-donor mean. Sequencing depth was assumed to be roughly uniform across donors in the presence/absence analyses, though that assumption may not hold. Immune exposure information for the cohort was limited to CMV serostatus. In vitro tests confirmed that three of the cytomegalovirus-associated TCR beta chains recognize cytomegalovirus antigens. A later analysis found that HLA-associated TCR beta chains were more clonally expanded and had lower generation probabilities than equally common non-associated chains. Most TCR sequences were seen in very few donors, while some public TCRs were found in many individuals. In a later genetic analysis, a missense DCLRE1C variant was associated with V-gene and J-gene trimming of TCR beta chains, and the association was replicated in an independent cohort. In a later analysis, several top co-occurrence clusters were reported to appear linked to parvovirus B19, influenza, CMV and Epstein-Barr virus. The authors suggested that the approach could potentially be extended to other disease states and immunological phenotypes. The earlier analysis of a few hundred of the donors excluded 15 to 20 rarely observed V segments, including chromosome 9 orphons, because counts were too low. In both the original and validation cohorts, the classifier was reported to diagnose cytomegalovirus status with high specificity and sensitivity. Linkage disequilibrium might explain the correlated functional status among segregating V segments, but an unknown experimental factor could not be excluded.

The cohort consisted of more than 650 healthy bone marrow donors. At the time of sampling, every cohort member was nominally healthy, though immune exposures that went unrecorded were likely present. The donor tested CMV seronegative and was one of the 352 seronegative cohort members. A peripheral blood sample was collected from each donor, and TCR beta sequencing was performed on peripheral blood mononuclear cells. Genomic DNA was extracted from the blood cell samples with the Qiagen DNeasy Blood Extraction Kit. The germline V gene gives CDR1 as MGHDK and CDR2 as SYGVNS. Trimming removed 4 bases from V and 3 bases from J, leaving 12 bases between the germline ends. Counted from cysteine to phenylalanine, this CDR3 has 14 amino acids. Only the CDR3 region is kept as DNA, spanning 42 bases read in frame from base 1. Preparation of the library involved the immunoSEQ multiplex PCR assay. For the multiplex PCR, a mixture combining 60 forward primers for TCR Vbeta segments and 13 reverse primers for TCR Jbeta segments was used. A multiplex PCR assay on genomic DNA amplified the CDR3 region of rearranged TCR beta genes. Amplified TCR beta libraries were sequenced as 87-base-pair reads on the Illumina HiSeq System. In the authors' own workflow: A later analysis tallied 70 million to 100 million unique TCR beta chains across the roughly 610 repertoires, and about 12 million of those chains were shared by two or more donors. To remove PCR and sequencing errors, raw reads were error-corrected and collapsed into unique sequences using a nearest-neighbor algorithm that merged closely related sequences. CDR3 sequences were aligned to IMGT reference sequences to assign V, D and J gene segments. For a sequence to be retained, a match of at least six nucleotides to both a V gene segment and a J gene segment was required. Rearrangements were classified as productive when the CDR3 lacked stop codons and remained in frame with V and J, and all other rearrangements were classified as non-productive. Following IMGT convention, CDR3 was defined as the stretch from the second conserved V-encoded cysteine to the conserved J-encoded phenylalanine. Sequences without an unambiguous match to a single V gene segment were excluded from the earlier analysis of about 600 of the donors. An earlier analysis of about 600 of the donors called V segments functional above 56.7% productive rearrangements and segregating when the between-donor standard deviation exceeded 5%. To diagnose cytomegalovirus status from the catalog of TCR beta chain sequences, a statistical classification framework was built. In a later analysis, V and J genes were assigned by comparing TCR nucleotide sequences against IMGT/GENE-DB human TR gene sequences. The TCRdist pipeline was used in a later analysis to assign CDR3 sequences and most-parsimonious VDJ recombination scenarios. In a later analysis, each TCR beta chain was defined by its CDR3 amino acid sequence together with its V-gene family, and reads lacking a unique V-gene family were excluded. A later analysis removed 592 highly shared, low-generation-probability nucleotide sequences to deal with suspected cross-contamination and a sequencing artifact. For each public chain, a later analysis derived a clonal expansion index from normalized ranks of inferred template counts within each repertoire. In a later analysis, generation probabilities were computed using a VDJ recombination model fitted to out-of-frame rearrangements, and the results were checked against IGoR. In a later analysis, TCR-TCR, TCR-HLA and TCR-CMV co-occurrence was scored with hypergeometric tests, and a repertoire-size bias correction was applied to TCR pairs. In a later analysis, false discovery rates were estimated by permuting HLA or CMV assignments 20 times. In a later analysis, co-occurring TCRs were grouped using DBSCAN, and TCRdist sequence similarity was added for clustering within HLA-allele-positive subsets. Co-occurrence clustering excluded repertoires with fewer than 30,000 or more than 120,000 public chains, plus five with anomalous nucleotide sharing. Sourced from immuneACCESS, this table was stored by TCRdb with only in-frame sequences that have V and J called. A share of the clones is absent; for the studies checked, an unresolved V gene accounts for under half, and the remainder has no known explanation. The D gene and trimming were derived from the DNA, and the V and J assignments and clone size from that table. This sample gives about 150,000 clones in total; around 72% of them show up just once. The ten largest account for more than 1.2% of the sample.

This clone was observed a few times. Its antigen is unknown. Per-nucleotide qualities are absent, and no much larger clonotype sits a single base away. The sequence came from a man aged 18 to 29 in good health and CMV-seronegative. Input material: PBMCs. The rearrangement joined TRBV25-1 to TRBJ1-1; the best D guess is TRBD1, with 6 bases matching. The bases read TGTGCCAGCAGTGGGGGGTGGGGGCACACTGAAGCTTTCTTT. Translation gives CASSGGWGHTEAFF. Reference TRBV25-1 and TRBJ1-1 genes cover what lies past the CDR3, so the full variable domain is EADIYQTPRYLVIGTGKKITLECSQTMGHDKMYWYQQDPGMELHLIHYSYGVNSTEKGDLSSESTVSRIRTEHFPLTLESARPSHTSQYLCASSGGWGHTEAFFGQGTRLTVV.